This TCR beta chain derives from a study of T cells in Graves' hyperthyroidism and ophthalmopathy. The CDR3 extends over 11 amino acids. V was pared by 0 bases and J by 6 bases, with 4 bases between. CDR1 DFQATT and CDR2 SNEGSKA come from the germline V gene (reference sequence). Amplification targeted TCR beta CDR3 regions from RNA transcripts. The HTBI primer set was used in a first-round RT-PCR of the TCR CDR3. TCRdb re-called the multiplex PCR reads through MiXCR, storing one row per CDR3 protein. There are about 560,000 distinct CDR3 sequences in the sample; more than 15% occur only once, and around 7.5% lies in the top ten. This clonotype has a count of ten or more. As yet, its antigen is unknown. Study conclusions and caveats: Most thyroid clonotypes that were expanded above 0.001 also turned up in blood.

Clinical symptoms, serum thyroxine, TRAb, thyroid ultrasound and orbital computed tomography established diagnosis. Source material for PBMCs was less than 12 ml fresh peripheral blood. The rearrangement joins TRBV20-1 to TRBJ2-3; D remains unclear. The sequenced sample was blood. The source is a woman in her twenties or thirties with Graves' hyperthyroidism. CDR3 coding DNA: TGCAGTGCTAGAGATCACGATACGCAGTATTTT. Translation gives CSARDHDTQYF.